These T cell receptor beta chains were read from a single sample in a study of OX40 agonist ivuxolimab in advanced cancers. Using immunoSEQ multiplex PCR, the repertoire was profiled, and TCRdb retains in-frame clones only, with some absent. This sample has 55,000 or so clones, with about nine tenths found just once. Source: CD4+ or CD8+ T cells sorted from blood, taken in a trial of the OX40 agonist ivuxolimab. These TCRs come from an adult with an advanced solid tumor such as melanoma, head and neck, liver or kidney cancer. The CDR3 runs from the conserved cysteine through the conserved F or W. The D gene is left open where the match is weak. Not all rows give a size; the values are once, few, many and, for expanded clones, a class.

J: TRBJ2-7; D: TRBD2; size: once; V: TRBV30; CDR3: CAWTGTSGYEQYF; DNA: TGTGCCTGGACCGGGACTAGCGGTTACGAGCAGTACTTC
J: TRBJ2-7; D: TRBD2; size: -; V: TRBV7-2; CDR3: CASSLAIRGRNEQYF; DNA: TGTGCCAGCAGCTTAGCAATCCGCGGGAGAAACGAGCAGTACTTC
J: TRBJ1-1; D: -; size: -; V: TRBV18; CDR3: CASSQVNTEAFF; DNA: TGTGCCAGCTCACAGGTGAACACTGAAGCTTTCTTT
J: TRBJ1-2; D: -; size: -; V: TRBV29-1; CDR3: CSVEDQRVGGYTF; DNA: TGCAGCGTTGAAGATCAGAGGGTGGGAGGCTACACCTTC
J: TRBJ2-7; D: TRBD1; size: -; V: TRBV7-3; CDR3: CASSLDRGYEQYF; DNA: TGTGCCAGCAGCTTAGACAGGGGTTACGAGCAGTACTTC
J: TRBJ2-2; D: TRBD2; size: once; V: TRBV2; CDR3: CASSPPAGLAGELFF; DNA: TGTGCCAGCAGTCCCCCAGCGGGATTAGCCGGGGAGCTGTTTTTT
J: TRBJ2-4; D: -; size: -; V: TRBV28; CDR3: CASSLVGVAKNIQYF; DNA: TGTGCCAGCAGTTTAGTAGGAGTAGCCAAAAACATTCAGTACTTC
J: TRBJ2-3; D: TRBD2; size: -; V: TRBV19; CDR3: CASSQTSGRSDTQYF; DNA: TGTGCCAGTAGTCAGACTAGCGGGAGATCAGATACGCAGTATTTT
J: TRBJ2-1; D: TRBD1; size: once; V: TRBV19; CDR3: CASRPRGQGYNEQFF; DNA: TGTGCCAGTAGACCCAGGGGACAGGGGTACAATGAGCAGTTCTTC
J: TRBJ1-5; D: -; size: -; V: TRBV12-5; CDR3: CASGLWRQSNQPQHF; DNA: TGTGCTAGTGGTTTGTGGAGACAAAGCAATCAGCCCCAGCATTTT
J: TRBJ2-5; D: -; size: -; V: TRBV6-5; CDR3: CASSYGETQYF; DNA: TGTGCCAGCAGTTACGGTGAGACCCAGTACTTC
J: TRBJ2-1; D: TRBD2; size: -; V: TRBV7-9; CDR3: CASSPTSGSYNEQFF; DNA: TGTGCCAGCAGCCCAACTAGCGGGAGCTACAATGAGCAGTTCTTC
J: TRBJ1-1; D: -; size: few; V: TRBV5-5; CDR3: CASSRTGGNTEAFF; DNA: TGTGCCAGCAGCCGGACCGGGGGGAACACTGAAGCTTTCTTT
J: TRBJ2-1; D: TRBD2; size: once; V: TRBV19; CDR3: CASRSLAGYNEQFF; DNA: TGTGCCAGTAGGAGTCTAGCGGGCTACAATGAGCAGTTCTTC
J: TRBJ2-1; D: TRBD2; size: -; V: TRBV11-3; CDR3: CASSLVSSGSHNEQFF; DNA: TGTGCCAGCAGCTTAGTTTCCAGCGGGAGCCACAATGAGCAGTTCTTC
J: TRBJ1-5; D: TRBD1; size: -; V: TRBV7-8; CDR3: CASSMTGSHNQPQHF; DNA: TGTGCCAGCAGCATGACAGGGTCTCACAATCAGCCCCAGCATTTT
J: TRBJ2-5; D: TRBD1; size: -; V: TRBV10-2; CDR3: CASTTADRKETQYF; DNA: TGCGCCAGTACCACGGCGGACAGGAAAGAGACCCAGTACTTC
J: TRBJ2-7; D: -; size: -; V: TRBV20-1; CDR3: CSARREYEQYF; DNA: TGCAGTGCTAGACGGGAGTACGAGCAGTACTTC
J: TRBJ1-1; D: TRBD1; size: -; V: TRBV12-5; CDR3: CASADRAGRGTEAFF; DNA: TGTGCTAGTGCCGACAGGGCCGGGCGCGGCACTGAAGCTTTCTTT
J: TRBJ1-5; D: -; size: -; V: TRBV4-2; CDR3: CASSQDRAHSNQPQHF; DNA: TGTGCCAGCAGCCAAGACCGGGCCCATAGCAATCAGCCCCAGCATTTT
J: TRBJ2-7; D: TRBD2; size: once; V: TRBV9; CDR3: CASSVGTSGPYEQYF; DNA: TGTGCCAGCAGCGTAGGGACTAGCGGGCCCTACGAGCAGTACTTC
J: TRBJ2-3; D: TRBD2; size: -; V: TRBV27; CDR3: CASRRIGTSGTRSTDTQYF; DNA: TGTGCCAGCAGGCGAATCGGGACTAGCGGGACTAGAAGCACAGATACGCAGTATTTT
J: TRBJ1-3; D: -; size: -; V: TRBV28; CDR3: CASSSGDLRGNTIYF; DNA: TGTGCCAGCAGTTCCGGGGATCTACGTGGAAACACCATATATTTT
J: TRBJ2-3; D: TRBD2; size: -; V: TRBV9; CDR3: CAGSGGTSGNTQYF; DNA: TGTGCCGGCAGCGGAGGGACTAGCGGAAATACGCAGTATTTT
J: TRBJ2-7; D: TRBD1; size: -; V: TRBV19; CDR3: CASSLRTGETYEQYF; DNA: TGTGCCAGTAGTCTACGGACAGGGGAAACCTACGAGCAGTACTTC
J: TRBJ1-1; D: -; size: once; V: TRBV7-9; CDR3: CASSRTENTEAFF; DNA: TGTGCCAGCAGCCGGACAGAGAACACTGAAGCTTTCTTT
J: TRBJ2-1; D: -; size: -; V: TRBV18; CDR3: CASSPTDRFSSYNEQFF; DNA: TGTGCCAGCTCACCCACGGACAGATTCAGCTCCTACAATGAGCAGTTCTTC
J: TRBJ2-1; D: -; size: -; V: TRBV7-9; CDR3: CASSVERRGEQFF; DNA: TGTGCCAGCAGCGTGGAACGGAGAGGTGAGCAGTTCTTC
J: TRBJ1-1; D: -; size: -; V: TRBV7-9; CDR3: CASSYRVTEAFF; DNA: TGTGCCAGCAGCTACAGGGTCACTGAAGCTTTCTTT
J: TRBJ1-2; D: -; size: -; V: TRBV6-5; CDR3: CASSYWGVGYTF; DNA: TGTGCCAGCAGTTACTGGGGGGTTGGCTACACCTTC
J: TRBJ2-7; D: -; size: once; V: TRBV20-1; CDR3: CSTGRLYEQYF; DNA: TGCAGTACCGGGCGGCTCTACGAGCAGTACTTC
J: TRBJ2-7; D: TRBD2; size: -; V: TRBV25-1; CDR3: CASMFSGTNYEQYF; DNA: TGTGCCAGCATGTTTAGCGGGACGAACTACGAGCAGTACTTC
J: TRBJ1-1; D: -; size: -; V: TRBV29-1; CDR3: CSVVVQLTGNTEAFF; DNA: TGCAGCGTTGTTGTCCAGTTGACAGGAAACACTGAAGCTTTCTTT
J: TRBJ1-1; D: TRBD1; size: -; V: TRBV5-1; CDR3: CASSPWTGGNTEAFF; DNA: TGCGCCAGCAGCCCCTGGACAGGCGGGAACACTGAAGCTTTCTTT
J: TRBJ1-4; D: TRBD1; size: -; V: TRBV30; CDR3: CAWSVQGQGLNEKLFF; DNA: TGTGCCTGGAGTGTACAAGGACAGGGCCTAAATGAAAAACTGTTTTTT
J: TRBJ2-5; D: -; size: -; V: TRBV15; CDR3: CATSPSSRGVLVAETQYF; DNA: TGTGCCACCAGCCCATCCTCCAGGGGGGTCCTGGTGGCAGAGACCCAGTACTTC